Presented here are 30 T cell receptor beta chains from one specimen sequenced in a study of blood T cell repertoires in COVID-19 (dated by TCRdb to the early 2020s). Libraries were built with the immunoSEQ multiplex PCR assay. This immuneACCESS table, as held by TCRdb, lists in-frame sequences with V and J called but not all clones. Of the missing ones, under half trace to an unresolved V gene in checked studies; the others have no known cause. This sample lists 85,000 to 120,000 clones; over 55% were detected once. Roughly 0.86% of the sample rests with the top ten. The sample consisted of peripheral blood. Receptors were obtained from a human donor with acute or convalescent COVID-19. The donor label of this sample is uncertain.

About this clone itself: The sample contains more than one DNA sequence encoding this CDR3. The chain links TRBV19 to TRBJ2-3; the match to TRBD2 covers 12 bases. This CDR3 has 16 amino acids. V shed 4 bases and J 1 base; nucleotides not matched to a gene: 3. CDR1 and CDR2 (germline): LNHDA, SQIVND (reference sequence). CDR3 amino acids: CASSTLAGGRTDTQYF. The CDR3 DNA sequence: TGTGCCAGTAGTACACTAGCGGGGGGTCGCACAGATACGCAGTATTTT.

This clone showed up just once. This chain links TRBV10-1 with TRBJ2-7; 11 nucleotides match TRBD2. Looked up from germline, CDR1 is WNHNN and CDR2 is SYGVQD (reference sequence). The junction had 5 bases not matched to a gene; V was cut back by 6 bases and J by 1 base. The length of the CDR3 is 15 residues. CDR3 nucleotide sequence: TGCGCCAGCAGCATACTAGCGGGGGATTCCTACGAGCAGTACGTC. Its translation: CASSILAGDSYEQYV.

The genes are TRBV28 and TRBJ1-5; the match to TRBD1 covers 7 bases. This CDR3 is built from 16 residues. After removal of 2 bases from V and 2 bases from J, the junction contained 6 bases not matched to a gene. Germline V CDR1 and CDR2: MDHEN, SYDVKM. The CDR3 sequence: CASSLPRGIGNQPQHF. In nucleotides, the CDR3 is TGTGCCAGCAGTTTACCCAGGGGGATAGGCAATCAGCCCCAGCATTTT.

This clone was recorded a few times. The V call is TRBV28, the J call TRBJ2-1; 11 nucleotides match TRBD1. The CDR3 runs 14 residues. The germline V gene encodes CDR1 MDHEN and CDR2 SYDVKM. With 6 bases clipped from V and 4 bases from J, the junction kept 2 bases outside the gene matches. The CDR3 DNA reads as TGTGCCAGCAGCTGGGACAGGGGGTACAATGAGCAGTTCTTC. Its protein product is CASSWDRGYNEQFF.

DNA of the CDR3: TGTGCCAGCAGTCTCGTCTCTAATGAAAAACTGTTTTTT. Its protein product is CASSLVSNEKLFF. This chain uses TRBV27 with TRBJ1-4; D not resolved. The length of the CDR3 is 13 residues. Germline V gene sequence: CDR1 MNHEY, CDR2 SMNVEV (reference sequence). Trimming removed 5 bases from V and 3 bases from J, with 7 bases in between. Full variable domain (outside the CDR3, taken from reference TRBV27 and TRBJ1-4): EAQVTQNPRYLITVTGKKLTVTCSQNMNHEYMSWYRQDPGLGLRQIYYSMNVEVTDKGDVPEGYKVSRKEKRNFPLILESPSPNQTSLYFCASSLVSNEKLFFGSGTQLSVL.

This chain joins TRBV5-6 and TRBJ1-2, with 8 bases fitting TRBD1. V shed 4 bases and J 4 bases; nucleotides not matched to a gene: 12. Germline values: CDR1 SGHDT, CDR2 YYEEEE. The CDR3 totals 16 residues. Here the CDR3 reads CASSGLRDRYLYGYTF. CDR3 DNA: TGTGCCAGCAGCGGCCTCCGGGACAGGTATCTCTATGGCTACACCTTC. Drawing the rest from reference TRBV5-6 and TRBJ1-2, the complete variable domain is DAGVTQSPTHLIKTRGQQVTLRCSPKSGHDTVSWYQQALGQGPQFIFQYYEEEERQRGNFPDRFSGHQFPNYSSELNVNALLLGDSALYLCASSGLRDRYLYGYTFGSGTRLTVV.

This rearrangement joins TRBV9 to TRBJ1-6, with D tentatively TRBD1 (5 bases). V lost 2 bases, J lost 5 bases, and 8 bases lay in between. Germline values: CDR1 SGDLS, CDR2 YYNGEE. The CDR3 is made up of 14 amino acids. The CDR3 reads CASSVGGHNSPLHF. The CDR3 bases are TGTGCCAGCAGCGTGGGGGGACATAATTCACCCCTCCACTTT. The entire variable domain, with the rest obtained from reference TRBV9 and TRBJ1-6, is as follows: DSGVTQTPKHLITATGQRVTLRCSPRSGDLSVYWYQQSLDQGLQFLIQYYNGEERAKGNILERFSAQQFPDLHSELNLSSLELGDSALYFCASSVGGHNSPLHFGNGTRLTVT.

The chain employs TRBV5-1 and TRBJ1-1, with TRBD1 identical over 8 bases. This CDR3 region has 15 residues. The V gene end was trimmed by 3 bases and the J gene end by 6 bases; junction bases not matched to a gene: 10. The germline gives CDR1 SGHRS, CDR2 YFSETQ. CDR3 loop: CASSYLGQGVPEAFF. In DNA form, the CDR3 reads TGCGCCAGCAGCTACCTCGGACAGGGAGTCCCTGAAGCTTTCTTT.

The V and J genes are TRBV29-1 and TRBJ1-1, with a possible D match to TRBD1 (5 bases). The CDR3 has 11 amino acids. V was cut by 5 bases and J by 4 bases, with 8 bases left in between. The germline V gene has CDR1 SQVTM and CDR2 ANQGSEA. The CDR3, as DNA: TGCAGCGTTCAGACAGTCACTGAAGCTTTCTTT. As protein: CSVQTVTEAFF. The entire variable domain, with the rest obtained from reference TRBV29-1 and TRBJ1-1, is as follows: SAVISQKPSRDICQRGTSLTIQCQVDSQVTMMFWYRQQPGQSLTLIATANQGSEATYESGFVIDKFPISRPNLTFSTLTVSNMSPEDSSIYLCSVQTVTEAFFGQGTRLTVV.

This clone was counted between two and nine times. The chain links TRBV24-1 to TRBJ1-2; 7 bases map to TRBD1. CDR3 size: 14 residues. CDR1 and CDR2 from the germline V gene are KGHDR and SFDVKD. Unmatched junction bases numbered 3, after V lost 2 bases and J lost 4 bases. CDR3 bases: TGTGCCACCAGTGATTCTGGGACAGTCTATGGCTACACCTTC. Its translation is CATSDSGTVYGYTF.

The genes are TRBV4-1 and TRBJ2-5; 7 bases match TRBD1. This CDR3 is 16 amino acids long. Trimming cost V 0 bases and J 6 bases; bases outside gene matches: 10. CDR1 is MGHRA and CDR2 is YSYEKL in the germline V gene. In nucleotides, the CDR3 is TGCGCCAGCAGCCAAGATCGAGGGGGCGCCGAGAAGACCCAGTACTTC. It is translated as CASSQDRGGAEKTQYF.

The V and J genes are TRBV4-2 and TRBJ2-1; possibly TRBD1 for D (5 bases). CDR3 length equals 16 residues. Germline-derived CDR1 and CDR2 are LGHNA and YNFKEQ. V was clipped by 0 bases and J by 5 bases, with 14 bases between them. The CDR3 sequence is CASSQDETELHNEQFF. CDR3 DNA: TGTGCCAGCAGCCAAGATGAGACAGAACTTCACAATGAGCAGTTCTTC.

This clone was seen a handful of times. The chain employs TRBV4-2 and TRBJ2-1; TRBD2 agrees at 10 bases. V shed 1 base, J shed 0 bases, and the junction held 9 bases outside the gene matches. This CDR3 is built from 19 residues. Germline-derived CDR1 and CDR2 are LGHNA and YNFKEQ. The CDR3 protein is CASSQAGLAGASSYNEQFF. The CDR3 coding sequence is TGTGCCAGCAGCCAAGCGGGTCTAGCGGGGGCGAGCTCCTACAATGAGCAGTTCTTC.

The CDR3 is CATSEGGAGSNTEAFF. The CDR3 DNA follows: TGTGCCACCAGTGAAGGGGGGGCAGGGTCGAACACTGAAGCTTTCTTT. The chain has TRBV24-1 and TRBJ1-1; D perhaps matches TRBD1 (6 bases). Between the trimmed V and J ends, which lost 4 bases and 1 base, there was a span of 15 bases. Germline loops: CDR1 KGHDR, CDR2 SFDVKD. The length of the CDR3 is 16 residues.

The chain links TRBV27 to TRBJ2-7; 8 bases align to TRBD1. Unmatched junction bases numbered 5, after V lost 6 bases and J lost 1 base. This CDR3 spans 14 amino acids. Per the germline V gene, CDR1 is MNHEY and CDR2 is SMNVEV (reference sequence). The CDR3 protein is CASRGTGLSYEQYF. In DNA, the CDR3 is TGTGCCAGCAGGGGGACAGGCCTATCCTACGAGCAGTACTTC.

The J gene is TRBJ2-5, the V gene TRBV7-2; 9 positions agree with TRBD1. The CDR3 covers 15 residues. V dropped 2 bases and J dropped 5; count of bases not matched to a gene: 6. Germline CDR1 is SGHTA and CDR2 is FQGNSA. The CDR3 DNA sequence: TGTGCCAGCAGCTTACAACAGGGGGCTGAGGAGACCCAGTACTTC. Encoded protein: CASSLQQGAEETQYF.

This clone has only a few counts. The gene calls are TRBV12-5 and TRBJ2-1; 10 bases agree with TRBD1. V was pared by 0 bases and J by 0 bases, with 11 bases of the junction left unmatched. CDR1 and CDR2 (germline): LGHNT, FRNRAP. The CDR3 is 20 amino acids. The CDR3 spells CASGLVLSRDRGSSYNEQFF. The CDR3 coding sequence is TGTGCTAGTGGTTTGGTACTCTCTCGGGACAGGGGCTCCTCCTACAATGAGCAGTTCTTC.

This clone has only one observation. The chain has TRBV7-6 and TRBJ1-6; TRBD1 matches 8 bases. CDR3 length: 16 residues. V lost 3 bases to trimming and J lost 7 bases; unmatched junction nucleotides: 8. Germline-derived CDR1 and CDR2 are SGHVS and FNYEAQ. The CDR3 nucleotides are TGTGCCAGCAGCTTTGGGAACAGGGGGACCAATTCACCCCTCCACTTT. It encodes CASSFGNRGTNSPLHF.

V is TRBV2 and J is TRBJ2-3, with TRBD2 matching 7 bases. Germline V gives CDR1 SNHLY, CDR2 FYNNEI. The CDR3 loop spans 17 amino acids. After removal of 2 bases from V and 1 base from J, the junction contained 9 bases not matched to a gene. CDR3 protein: CASSEWLGGRGTDTQYF. DNA for the CDR3: TGTGCCAGCAGTGAATGGTTGGGAGGGAGGGGCACAGATACGCAGTATTTT. Based on the CDR3 plus reference TRBV2 and TRBJ2-3, the full variable domain is EPEVTQTPSHQVTQMGQEVILRCVPISNHLYFYWYRQILGQKVEFLVSFYNNEISEKSEIFDDQFSVERPDGSNFTLKIRSTKLEDSAMYFCASSEWLGGRGTDTQYFGPGTRLTVL.

V is TRBV30 and J is TRBJ1-2; TRBD1 matches at 8 bases. The CDR3 is 15 amino acids. Germline V gene lookup returns CDR1 GTSNPN and CDR2 SVGIG (reference sequence). V dropped 0 bases and J dropped 4; count of bases not matched to a gene: 7. The CDR3 reads CAWSVGDRGGYGYTF. CDR3 bases: TGTGCCTGGAGTGTAGGAGACAGGGGAGGCTATGGCTACACCTTC.

The chain has TRBV28 and TRBJ1-6; 8 bases fit TRBD1. V lost 6 bases and J lost 7; bases outside the gene matches: 5. CDR1 is MDHEN and CDR2 is SYDVKM in the germline V gene. This CDR3 is 14 amino acids long. This chain's CDR3 is CASSADRANSPLHF. The CDR3 DNA sequence: TGTGCCAGCAGCGCGGACAGGGCAAATTCACCCCTCCACTTT.

CDR3 amino acids: CASSLAVTGHEKLFF. In DNA form, the CDR3 reads TGTGCCAGCAGCTTAGCCGTGACAGGGCATGAAAAACTGTTTTTT. The J gene is TRBJ1-4, the V gene TRBV7-2, with 7 bases fitting TRBD1. The V gene end was trimmed by 0 bases and the J gene end by 6 bases; junction bases not matched to a gene: 4. CDR1 is SGHTA and CDR2 is FQGNSA in the germline V gene. CDR3 length equals 15 residues.

This chain connects TRBV5-6 to TRBJ1-5; D is undetermined. The germline gives CDR1 SGHDT, CDR2 YYEEEE. V lost 5 bases and J 6 bases, leaving 24 bases between the germline ends. The length of the CDR3 is 17 residues. CDR3 sequence reads: CASSSGLQRESFQPQHF. CDR3 DNA: TGTGCCAGCAGTTCCGGGCTCCAGAGGGAATCTTTTCAGCCCCAGCATTTT. Based on the CDR3 plus reference TRBV5-6 and TRBJ1-5, the full variable domain is DAGVTQSPTHLIKTRGQQVTLRCSPKSGHDTVSWYQQALGQGPQFIFQYYEEEERQRGNFPDRFSGHQFPNYSSELNVNALLLGDSALYLCASSSGLQRESFQPQHFGDGTRLSIL.

This clone showed up just once. The chain has TRBV6-5 and TRBJ2-1; D ambiguous. The CDR3 is 13 amino acids. The V gene lost 7 bases and the J gene lost 4 bases, with 11 bases spanning the gap. CDR1 is MNHEY and CDR2 is SVGAGI in the germline V gene. The CDR3 sequence: CASTRQDYNEQFF. In DNA, the CDR3 is TGTGCCAGCACCAGGCAGGATTACAATGAGCAGTTCTTC.

The chain employs TRBV11-2 and TRBJ1-1, with a possible D match to TRBD1 (6 bases). The CDR3 length is 17 residues. V gave up 5 bases and J gave up 11 bases, with 30 bases separating them. Looked up from germline, CDR1 is SGHAT and CDR2 is FQNNGV. CDR3 nucleotides: TGTGCCAGCAGCAGTATTACAGGGAATGAAGGGGCCTATAGGGCTTTCTTT. Amino acids: CASSSITGNEGAYRAFF.

The genes are TRBV24-1 and TRBJ2-3; TRBD2 is a possible D gene (6 bases). This CDR3 region has 14 residues. Per the germline V gene, CDR1 is KGHDR and CDR2 is SFDVKD. The germline V and J ends were trimmed by 1 base and 5 bases, with 9 bases remaining between them. The CDR3 nucleotides are TGTGCCACCAGTGATTTTTCGGGGGTAGATACGCAGTATTTT. Its translation: CATSDFSGVDTQYF.

The chain employs TRBV27 and TRBJ1-1; the D gene is possibly TRBD1 (6 bases). CDR1 is MNHEY, CDR2 SMNVEV, per germline (reference sequence). The CDR3 is 17 amino acids. Trimming shortened V by 10 bases and J by 3 bases, and 27 bases separated the two germline ends. CDR3 residues: CATCKRTAVGWDTEAFF. The CDR3 DNA is TGTGCCACCTGCAAAAGGACAGCTGTAGGATGGGACACTGAAGCTTTCTTT.

The chain uses TRBV4-2 and TRBJ2-2, with TRBD1 matching 9 bases. Germline V gives CDR1 LGHNA, CDR2 YNFKEQ. Trimming took 3 bases from V and 2 from J; bases not matched to a gene: 4. The CDR3 consists of 16 residues. The CDR3 is CASSQRTGANTGELFF. CDR3 nucleotides: TGTGCCAGCAGCCAGCGGACAGGGGCCAACACCGGGGAGCTGTTTTTT.

The chain carries TRBV4-2 and TRBJ2-4; the D gene is possibly TRBD2 (7 bases). In germline, CDR1 is LGHNA, CDR2 YNFKEQ. This CDR3 is 14 amino acids long. Trimming cost V 0 bases and J 6 bases, with 9 bases left between them. CDR3 loop: CASSQDRGANIQYF. As DNA, the CDR3 is TGTGCCAGCAGCCAAGATCGGGGGGCAAACATTCAGTACTTC.

Only one count was recorded for this clone. The chain combines TRBV6-5 with TRBJ1-6, with D unclear. The CDR3 length is 13 residues. Per germline, CDR1 MNHEY and CDR2 SVGAGI. Trimming took 8 bases from V and 6 from J, leaving 11 bases between them. The DNA of the CDR3 is TGTGCCAGCGCGGGCCTCCGTAATTCACCCCTCCACTTT. This sequence encodes CASAGLRNSPLHF.